What follows is one T cell receptor (beta chain) and its context. Its matching antigen is unknown. Isolated per sample were at least 6.5 million PBMCs. CDR1 SNHLY and CDR2 FYNNEI come from the germline V gene. This CDR3 has 16 residues. Germline trimming cut 7 bases from V and 5 bases from J; bases unmatched to any gene: 15. This sample stems from a study of blood T cells in healthy people across ages. Study-wide points: Possibly confounding the expanded clonotype changes was the fact that donor CMV status was unknown. In long-lived donors, naive CD4+ cell counts and diversity exceeded those of aged donors.

It was with a sample-barcoded 5' primer and a J-beta primer mix that a second PCR of roughly 6 to 12 cycles was run. TCRdb used MiXCR to reprocess the 5' RACE reads, holding one entry per CDR3 protein. This sample has some 1.7 million distinct CDR3 sequences, with about 28% found just once. This chain connects TRBV2 to TRBJ2-5; 8 nucleotides align to TRBD1. This TCR was recovered from a woman in her twenties or thirties in good health. Sample: blood. CDR3 loop: CASKRQGQVVWETQYF. DNA for the CDR3: TGTGCCAGCAAACGACAGGGACAGGTGGTCTGGGAGACCCAGTACTTC.